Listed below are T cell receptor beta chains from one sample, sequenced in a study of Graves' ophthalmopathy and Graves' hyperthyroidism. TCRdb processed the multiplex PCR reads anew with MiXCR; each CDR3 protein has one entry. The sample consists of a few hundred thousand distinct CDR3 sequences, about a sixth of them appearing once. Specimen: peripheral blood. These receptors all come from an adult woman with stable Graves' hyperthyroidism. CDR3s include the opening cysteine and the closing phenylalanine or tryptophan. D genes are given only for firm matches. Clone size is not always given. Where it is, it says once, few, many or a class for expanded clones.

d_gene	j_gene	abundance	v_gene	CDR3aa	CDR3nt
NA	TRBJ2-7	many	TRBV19	CASSRDPTPFYEQYF	TGTGCCAGTAGTAGGGACCCTACACCTTTCTACGAGCAGTACTTC
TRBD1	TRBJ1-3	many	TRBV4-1	CASSPGQGANGNTIYF	TGCGCCAGCAGCCCGGGACAGGGGGCGAATGGAAACACCATATATTTT
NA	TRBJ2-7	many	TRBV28	CASSSKGRWGEQYF	TGTGCCAGCAGCTCAAAGGGACGATGGGGCGAGCAGTACTTC
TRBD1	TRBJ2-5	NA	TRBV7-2	CASSLAPDRGFQETQYF	TGTGCCAGCAGCTTAGCGCCGGACAGGGGGTTCCAAGAGACCCAGTACTTC
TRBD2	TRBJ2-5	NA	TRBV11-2	CVSSPREGREAQYF	TGTGTCAGCAGCCCGAGGGAGGGCAGAGAGGCCCAGTACTTC
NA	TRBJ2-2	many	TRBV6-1	CASSRDSPAVTGELFF	TGTGCCAGCAGCCGGGACTCCCCCGCTGTGACCGGGGAGCTGTTTTTT
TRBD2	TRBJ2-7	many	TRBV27	CASSPGLASYEQYF	TGTGCCAGCAGTCCGGGACTAGCGTCCTACGAGCAGTACTTC
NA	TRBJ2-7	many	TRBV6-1	CASRLGPEQYF	TGTGCCAGCAGGTTGGGTCCCGAGCAGTACTTC
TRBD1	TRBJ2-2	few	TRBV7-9	CASRRPGQGAGELFF	TGTGCCAGCAGACGGCCGGGACAGGGCGCCGGGGAGCTGTTTTTT
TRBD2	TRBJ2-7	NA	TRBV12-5	CASGLVLDSGSTYEQYF	TGTGCTAGTGGTTTGGTATTGGATAGCGGGAGTACCTACGAGCAGTACTTC
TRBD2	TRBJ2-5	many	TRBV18	CASSPSSGRVQETQYF	TGTGCCAGCTCACCCTCTAGCGGGAGGGTTCAAGAGACCCAGTACTTC
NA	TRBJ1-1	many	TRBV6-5	CASSRHKKGWGTEAFF	TGTGCCAGCAGTAGACATAAAAAGGGATGGGGCACTGAAGCTTTCTTT
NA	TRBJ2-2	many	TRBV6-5	CASGGNTGELFF	TGTGCCAGCGGAGGGAACACCGGGGAGCTGTTTTTT
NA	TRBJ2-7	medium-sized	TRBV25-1	CASSETGTTTYEQYF	TGTGCCAGCAGCGAAACCGGGACAACCACCTACGAGCAGTACTTC
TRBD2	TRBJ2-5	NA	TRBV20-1	CSASPPAGDGTQYF	TGCAGTGCTAGCCCCCCGGCGGGGGACGGGACCCAGTACTTC
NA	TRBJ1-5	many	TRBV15	CATSGPREPQHF	TGTGCCACCAGCGGCCCCAGGGAGCCCCAGCATTTT
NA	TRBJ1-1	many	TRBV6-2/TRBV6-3	CASRKDVYTEAFF	TGTGCCAGCAGGAAGGACGTTTACACTGAAGCTTTCTTT
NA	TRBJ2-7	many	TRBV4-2	CASSLAGTAATEQYF	TGTGCCAGCAGCCTCGCCGGGACTGCCGCAACCGAGCAGTACTTC
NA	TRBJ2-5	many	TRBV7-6	CASSLDRVETQYF	TGTGCCAGCAGCTTAGACAGGGTTGAGACCCAGTACTTC
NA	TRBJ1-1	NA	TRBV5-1	CASSFTGSGTEAFF	TGCGCCAGCAGCTTCACAGGGAGTGGCACTGAAGCTTTCTTT
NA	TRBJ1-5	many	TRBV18	CASSPSVSRPQHF	TGTGCCAGCTCACCATCGGTGTCGCGGCCCCAGCATTTT
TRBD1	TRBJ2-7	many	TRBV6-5	CASSYSGQGADEQYF	TGTGCCAGCAGTTACTCTGGGCAGGGGGCGGACGAGCAGTACTTC
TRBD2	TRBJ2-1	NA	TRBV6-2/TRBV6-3	CASSPAGSGRAREQFF	TGTGCCAGCAGCCCGGCAGGTAGCGGGAGGGCGAGGGAGCAGTTCTTC
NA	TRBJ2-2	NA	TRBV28	CASTRQMNTGELFF	TGTGCCAGCACCCGACAGATGAACACCGGGGAGCTGTTTTTT
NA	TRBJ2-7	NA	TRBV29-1	CSVEDRAISYEQYF	TGCAGCGTTGAAGATAGGGCGATCTCCTACGAGCAGTACTTC
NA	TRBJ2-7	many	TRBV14	CASSHLTGKPYEQYF	TGTGCCAGCAGCCACCTCACAGGGAAACCCTACGAGCAGTACTTC
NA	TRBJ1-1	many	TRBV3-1	CASSLTGRLAFF	TGTGCCAGCAGCCTCACAGGGAGATTGGCTTTCTTT
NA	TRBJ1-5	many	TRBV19	CASRITGSSQPQHF	TGTGCCAGTAGAATAACAGGGTCCTCTCAGCCCCAGCATTTT
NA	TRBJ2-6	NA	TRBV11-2	CASSWRSGANVLTF	TGTGCCAGCAGCTGGCGCTCTGGGGCCAACGTCCTGACTTTC
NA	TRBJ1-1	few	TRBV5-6	CASSLGRDAEAFF	TGTGCCAGCAGCTTGGGGCGAGACGCTGAAGCTTTCTTT
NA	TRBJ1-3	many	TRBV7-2	CASSLAGRHAGNTIYF	TGTGCCAGCAGCTTAGCGGGCCGGCACGCTGGAAACACCATATATTTT
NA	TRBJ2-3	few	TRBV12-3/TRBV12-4	CASKRAGSGDTQYF	TGTGCCAGCAAAAGGGCCGGTTCGGGAGATACGCAGTATTTT